Sequencing of this T cell receptor beta chain was carried out in a study of glioma-infiltrating T cells. General study results and limits: Shared blood CDR3 signature motifs marked patients with low tissue-blood divergence.

On this clonotype: As yet, its antigen is unknown. A much larger clone lies one base from this, so it may be a read error.

Using RNA template, CDR3s of TCR alpha and beta were amplified with iRepertoire arm-PCR. A single record per CDR3 protein comes from TCRdb applying MiXCR to the multiplex PCR reads. The sample holds about 410,000 distinct CDR3 sequences; 41% are singletons and the top ten take more than 10%. V lost 10 bases, J lost 3 bases, and 8 bases stayed unmatched. Germline V gives CDR1 MDHEN, CDR2 SYDVKM. This CDR3 region has 13 residues. Sequencing was carried out using glioma tissue, nonneoplastic brain tissue, or PBMCs (not recorded which). This TCR was sampled from a human donor with low-grade glioma or glioblastoma, undergoing nonglioma brain surgery, or in good health (not recorded which). The rearrangement uses TRBV28 and TRBJ2-7; TRBD2 agrees at 8 bases. The CDR3 DNA sequence: TGTGCCATCGGGACTAGAGGGATCTACGAGCAGTACTTC. It translates to CAIGTRGIYEQYF.